Sequencing of this T cell receptor beta chain was carried out in a study of vaccination effects on CD4 cells after COVID-19. Study-level points and caveats: By a late point after vaccination, infection- and vaccine-induced clones had shrunk markedly through clonal contraction.

Antigen-specific CD4+ T cells were first expanded with viral peptide pools by the ViraFEST assay and only then sequenced. Following culture for about 11 days, CD4+ T cells were isolated. The vaccine recipients had no prior SARS-CoV-2 infection, with negative nucleocapsid antibodies. Wells containing approximately 2 million PBMC each were cultured with roughly 10 IU/ml IL-2 and about 9.6 ug/ml peptides. Days 3 and 7 were when half the medium was replaced with IL-2 medium. About this clone itself: No antigen is known for it.

Repertoires were generated with immunoSEQ multiplex PCR, while TCRdb's copy carries only in-frame clones and drops some. The sample consists of 37,000 or so clones, over 65% of them appearing once. The sequence came from a human donor who received a COVID-19 vaccine. Material: CD4+ T cells from PBMCs cultured with HCoV-OC43 spike peptides, obtained before COVID-19 vaccination. Subset in this sample: HCoV-OC43 spike overlapping peptide pool stimulation.

The CDR3 DNA reads as TGTGCCAGCAGTTACGGGGGAGGGGGTAACTATGGCTACACCTTC. Its protein product is CASSYGGGGNYGYTF. The J gene is TRBJ1-2, the V gene TRBV6-5; D may be TRBD1 (6 bases). Germline loops: CDR1 MNHEY, CDR2 SVGAGI. V lost 2 bases to trimming and J lost 1 base, with 11 bases between them. This CDR3 has 15 amino acids.